The following is a T cell receptor (beta chain) sequence with its context. Its antigen is currently unknown. These data are taken from a study of shared clonotypes between healthy human individuals. Study-wide results and limits: Large sequencing depth failed to make sorted-subset sequencing complete, rarefaction showed. Across subsets, estimated richness was generally greater for naive than for memory populations.

The investigators split CD4+ cells into a CD45RA+ naive subset and a CD45RA-negative memory subset. The DNA input per sorted-subset replicate PCR was around 200 ng, corresponding to tens of thousands of T cell genomes. Clones were read by immunoSEQ multiplex PCR, and TCRdb kept only the in-frame ones, dropping some. The data show some 2 million clones, around 95% seen once. V was trimmed by 0 bases and J by 5 bases, leaving 10 bases between them. The CDR3 runs to 14 residues. In germline, CDR1 is LGHNA, CDR2 YSLEER. Specimen: naive CD4+ T cells sorted from blood. Stated subset: CD45RA+ positively selected. The rearrangement joins TRBV4-3 to TRBJ2-5; D not certain. The source of this sequence is a man aged 18 to 30 in good health. CDR3 amino acids: CASSQDGLGETQYF. CDR3 in DNA: TGCGCCAGCAGCCAAGACGGTTTGGGGGAGACCCAGTACTTC.